These 32 T cell receptor beta chains share one sample of origin, sequenced in a study of graft-versus-host responses after intestinal transplantation. The table came from immunoSEQ multiplex PCR; TCRdb's copy has only in-frame clones and leaves some out. Of around 64,000 clones in the sample, around 93% are singletons; the top ten hold under 0.45%. No antigen has been identified for these receptors. The input for sequencing was unstimulated CD4+ T cells sorted from spleen or lymph node cells, taken before transplant. These receptors all come from a human donor who was the organ donor for an intestinal transplant.

The genes are TRBV5-6 and TRBJ2-5; D uncertain. The V gene lost 0 bases and the J gene lost 2 bases, with 8 bases spanning the gap. Germline V lookup: CDR1 SGHDT, CDR2 YYEEEE. CDR3 length: 14 residues. The CDR3 loop reads CASSLGTLQETQYF. DNA of the CDR3: TGTGCCAGCAGCTTGGGCACCCTACAAGAGACCCAGTACTTC.

The chain links TRBV18 to TRBJ2-3; TRBD1 aligns across 8 bases. This CDR3 contains 15 residues. CDR1 and CDR2 (germline): KGHSH, LQKENI. Trimming at V came to 5 bases and at J to 1 base, leaving 5 bases not matched to a gene. CDR3 sequence: CASSLDRVRTDTQYF. CDR3 nucleotide sequence: TGTGCCAGCTCATTGGACAGGGTTCGCACAGATACGCAGTATTTT.

This clone was counted between two and nine times. V gene TRBV2 combines with J gene TRBJ2-7; 10 bases agree with TRBD2. Per the germline V gene, CDR1 is SNHLY and CDR2 is FYNNEI. V lost 6 bases and J lost 1; bases outside the gene matches: 6. This CDR3 has 15 residues. The chain's CDR3 is CASRGSGGGSYEQYF. The DNA for the CDR3 is TGTGCCAGCAGAGGGAGCGGGGGGGGATCCTACGAGCAGTACTTC.

This clone was found once. V and J are TRBV18 and TRBJ1-2, with TRBD1 matching over 9 bases. Germline lookup yields CDR1 KGHSH and CDR2 LQKENI. The length of the CDR3 is 15 residues. V was clipped by 2 bases and J by 0 bases; unmatched bases: 1. This CDR3 reads CASSPRDRANYGYTF. CDR3 in DNA: TGTGCCAGCTCACCAAGGGACAGGGCTAACTATGGCTACACCTTC.

The rearrangement links TRBV5-1 to TRBJ2-3; 13 bases align to TRBD2. V lost 2 bases, J lost 8 bases, and 11 bases stayed unmatched. In germline, CDR1 is SGHRS, CDR2 YFSETQ. CDR3 size: 17 residues. CDR3: CASSLPITSGGARTQYF. The DNA for the CDR3 is TGCGCCAGCAGCTTACCTATAACTAGCGGGGGGGCTCGTACGCAGTATTTT.

The gene calls are TRBV5-1 and TRBJ1-1, with D possibly being TRBD1 (5 bases). V lost 7 bases, J lost 3 bases, and 16 bases lay in between. The CDR3 extends over 14 amino acids. Germline CDR1 reads SGHRS; CDR2 reads YFSETQ. CDR3 sequence reads: CASSSGGQYTEAFF. CDR3 coding DNA: TGCGCCAGCTCCTCCGGGGGTCAGTACACTGAAGCTTTCTTT.

The J gene is TRBJ2-2, the V gene TRBV6-5; 7 bases agree with TRBD1. The CDR3 runs 14 residues. CDR1 is MNHEY and CDR2 is SVGAGI in the germline V gene. The trim removed 6 bases at V and 2 bases at J, leaving 3 bases unmatched. The CDR3 region has the DNA TGTGCCAGCAGAAACAGGGGTAACACCGGGGAGCTGTTTTTT. Residues: CASRNRGNTGELFF.

As to this clone: The DNA is left out, because the CDR3 cannot be placed on it with certainty; the CDR3 is given as TCRdb lists it. V usage is TRBV12-2 and J usage is TRBJ1-1. TRBV12-2 is a pseudogene. Ends included, the CDR3 has 16 residues. The CDR3: CASRLEVGTGNTEAFF.

This clone was seen a single time. The chain recombines TRBV5-4 with TRBJ2-2; D possibly corresponds to TRBD2 (6 bases). Trimming took off 4 bases at V and 2 bases at J, with 12 bases between the two ends. CDR3 size: 15 residues. The germline CDR1 and CDR2 sequences are SGHNT and YYREEE (reference sequence). The CDR3 loop is CASSQGLTNTGELFF. Here the CDR3 DNA reads TGTGCCAGCAGCCAAGGACTAACTAACACCGGGGAGCTGTTTTTT.

The gene calls are TRBV2 and TRBJ2-2, with 10 bases identical to TRBD1. CDR3 length equals 14 residues. Germline CDR1 reads SNHLY; CDR2 reads FYNNEI. V shed 8 bases, J shed 6 bases, and the junction held 6 bases outside the gene matches. The CDR3 loop reads CASLGQGRPGELFF. As DNA, the CDR3 is TGTGCCAGCCTGGGACAGGGGAGGCCCGGGGAGCTGTTTTTT. Variable domain in full (rest from reference TRBV2 and TRBJ2-2): EPEVTQTPSHQVTQMGQEVILRCVPISNHLYFYWYRQILGQKVEFLVSFYNNEISEKSEIFDDQFSVERPDGSNFTLKIRSTKLEDSAMYFCASLGQGRPGELFFGEGSRLTVL.

The chain combines TRBV30 with TRBJ2-3; unclear D gene. The CDR3 sequence is 13 residues long. Trimming took 5 bases from V and 2 from J, leaving 11 bases between them. CDR1 and CDR2 (germline): GTSNPN, SVGIG (reference sequence). The CDR3 bases are TGTGCCTGGGCGATCCAAAACACAGATACGCAGTATTTT. Protein: CAWAIQNTDTQYF. Drawing the rest from reference TRBV30 and TRBJ2-3, the complete variable domain is SQTIHQWPATLVQPVGSPLSLECTVEGTSNPNLYWYRQAAGRGLQLLFYSVGIGQISSEVPQNLSASRPQDRQFILSSKKLLLSDSGFYLCAWAIQNTDTQYFGPGTRLTVL.

This clone was recorded only once. The chain combines TRBV9 with TRBJ2-1; D remains ambiguous. The V and J ends lost 0 bases and 4 bases respectively, with 5 bases between them. Germline CDR1 SGDLS, CDR2 YYNGEE. CDR3 length equals 13 residues. CDR3 amino acids: CASSVGPYNEQFF. The CDR3 DNA reads as TGTGCCAGCAGCGTAGGGCCTTACAATGAGCAGTTCTTC. Full variable domain (missing parts from reference TRBV9 and TRBJ2-1): DSGVTQTPKHLITATGQRVTLRCSPRSGDLSVYWYQQSLDQGLQFLIQYYNGEERAKGNILERFSAQQFPDLHSELNLSSLELGDSALYFCASSVGPYNEQFFGPGTRLTVL.

The J gene is TRBJ2-1, the V gene TRBV19, with TRBD2 matching over 7 bases. The CDR3 totals 15 residues. V was clipped by 2 bases and J by 6 bases; unmatched bases: 7. CDR1 is LNHDA, CDR2 SQIVND, per germline (reference sequence). The DNA for the CDR3 is TGTGCCAGTAGTATACGCGGGGGAGCTCGCAATGAGCAGTTCTTC. Translating gives CASSIRGGARNEQFF.

Turning to this clone: Other DNA sequences in this sample translate to the same CDR3. The rearrangement joins TRBV30 to TRBJ2-3; D is unresolved. V was shortened by 3 bases and J by 4 bases, with 11 bases between the two germline ends. The germline gives CDR1 GTSNPN, CDR2 SVGIG (reference sequence). The CDR3 sequence is 13 residues long. DNA of the CDR3: TGTGCCTGGAGCGTACGAGCCGCAGATACGCAGTATTTT. This encodes CAWSVRAADTQYF.

This rearrangement joins TRBV4-3 to TRBJ1-3; no definite D call. Deletions cut 0 bases from V and 4 bases from J, with 4 bases between. Germline-derived CDR1 and CDR2 are LGHNA and YSLEER. The CDR3 is 13 amino acids. The DNA of the CDR3 is TGCGCCAGCAGCCAAGAGGGAGGAAACACCATATATTTT. This codes for CASSQEGGNTIYF.

J is TRBJ2-1 and V is TRBV6-5, with TRBD1 matching over 7 bases. Germline trimming cut 8 bases from V and 4 bases from J; bases unmatched to any gene: 5. The CDR3 spans 13 residues. Germline values: CDR1 MNHEY, CDR2 SVGAGI. CDR3 nucleotides: TGTGCCAGCGGACGGGACAGTTACAATGAGCAGTTCTTC. Translating it yields CASGRDSYNEQFF.

This chain uses TRBV11-2 with TRBJ2-7; 9 bases are shared with TRBD1. The CDR3 covers 15 residues. V shed 6 bases, J shed 7 bases, and the junction held 13 bases outside the gene matches. Germline CDR1 reads SGHAT; CDR2 reads FQNNGV. The CDR3 region has the DNA TGTGCCAGCAGTACCAACAGGGGGCATCTCGAGGAGCAGTACTTC. This gives the protein CASSTNRGHLEEQYF.

V usage is TRBV19 and J usage is TRBJ1-5; D unclear. CDR3 length equals 13 residues. V was pared by 6 bases and J by 0 bases, with 6 bases between. Germline V gene lookup returns CDR1 LNHDA and CDR2 SQIVND (reference sequence). The CDR3 bases are TGTGCCAGTAGCCTTAATAGCAATCAGCCCCAGCATTTT. This sequence encodes CASSLNSNQPQHF.

The chain links TRBV5-1 to TRBJ2-2, with D perhaps TRBD2 (5 bases). From germline, CDR1 is SGHRS and CDR2 YFSETQ. V lost 5 bases to trimming and J lost 2 bases, with 13 bases between them. The CDR3 is 15 amino acids. The CDR3 DNA reads TGCGCCAGCAGGGGCGGGCCCGGTAACACCGGGGAGCTGTTTTTT. Translating gives CASRGGPGNTGELFF.

The CDR3: CATRVDRATDTQYF. The CDR3 DNA is TGTGCCACCCGAGTGGACAGGGCCACAGATACGCAGTATTTT. This chain links TRBV19 with TRBJ2-3; 8 bases fit TRBD1. CDR1 and CDR2 (germline): LNHDA, SQIVND (reference sequence). The CDR3 runs 14 residues. The trim removed 10 bases at V and 2 bases at J, leaving 8 bases unmatched.

This chain uses TRBV7-2 with TRBJ2-5; D is undetermined. The end of the DNA aligns better with TRBJ2-7, so the J call may be wrong. Germline CDR1 and CDR2: SGHTA and FQGNSA. This CDR3 is 12 amino acids long. The CDR3: CASSLALYEQYF. For the CDR3, the DNA is TGTGCCAGCAGCTTAGCTCTCTACGAGCAGTACTTC.

Here the CDR3 DNA reads TGTGCCAGCAGTTCCGGACAGGGATCGGCCTACAATGAGCAGTTCTTC. Its translation is CASSSGQGSAYNEQFF. The chain uses TRBV6-6 and TRBJ2-1, with TRBD1 matching 8 bases. Per the germline V gene, CDR1 is MNHNY and CDR2 is SVGAGI (reference sequence). V lost 4 bases to trimming and J lost 2 bases; unmatched junction nucleotides: 7. The CDR3 is 16 residues long.

The CDR3 spells CASSQNRGQLLTEAFF. The CDR3 DNA reads TGTGCCAGCAGCCAAAACAGGGGGCAGCTTTTGACTGAAGCTTTCTTT. The chain recombines TRBV6-6 with TRBJ1-1; 9 bases align to TRBD1. CDR1 and CDR2 from the germline V gene are MNHNY and SVGAGI (reference sequence). The V and J ends lost 6 bases and 5 bases, in that order; junction bases with no gene match: 13. The CDR3 is made up of 16 amino acids.

The chain joins TRBV7-2 to TRBJ1-2; no clear D. Trimming removed 3 bases at V and 2 bases at J, with 7 bases between. Germline values: CDR1 SGHTA, CDR2 FQGNSA. The CDR3 has 13 amino acids. CDR3 sequence: CASSFPGNYGYTF. Written as DNA, the CDR3 is TGTGCCAGCAGCTTCCCGGGGAACTATGGCTACACCTTC.

The chain uses TRBV7-3 and TRBJ2-7; D is tentatively TRBD1 or TRBD2 (5 bases each). Germline V gene lookup returns CDR1 SGHTA and CDR2 FQGTGA. The CDR3 sequence is 14 residues long. V was shortened by 4 bases and J by 2 bases, with 12 bases between the two germline ends. CDR3 protein: CASSSGTNPYEQYF. In DNA form, the CDR3 reads TGTGCCAGCAGCTCCGGGACCAACCCCTACGAGCAGTACTTC. The whole variable domain, filled in from reference TRBV7-3 and TRBJ2-7, reads GAGVSQTPSNKVTEKGKYVELRCDPISGHTALYWYRQSLGQGPEFLIYFQGTGAADDSGLPNDRFFAVRPEGSVSTLKIQRTERGDSAVYLCASSSGTNPYEQYFGPGTRLTVT.

This chain uses TRBV29-1 with TRBJ2-7; TRBD2 aligns across 10 bases. This CDR3 spans 15 amino acids. J gave up 2 bases and V 0 bases, and 4 bases lay outside the gene matches. The V gene's germline CDR1 is SQVTM and CDR2 ANQGSEA. CDR3: CSVEDKAGGPYEQYF. CDR3 in DNA: TGCAGCGTTGAAGACAAAGCGGGGGGGCCCTACGAGCAGTACTTC.

Only one count was recorded for this clone. The V gene is TRBV2, the J gene TRBJ2-7; 7 nucleotides align to TRBD2. Trimming took 6 bases from V and 7 from J; bases not matched to a gene: 15. The CDR3 loop spans 15 amino acids. Germline CDR1 and CDR2: SNHLY and FYNNEI. CDR3 sequence reads: CASSEGTKTPREQYF. The CDR3 DNA reads TGTGCCAGCAGCGAGGGGACTAAAACTCCTCGGGAGCAGTACTTC. Full variable domain (remainder filled in from reference TRBV2 and TRBJ2-7): EPEVTQTPSHQVTQMGQEVILRCVPISNHLYFYWYRQILGQKVEFLVSFYNNEISEKSEIFDDQFSVERPDGSNFTLKIRSTKLEDSAMYFCASSEGTKTPREQYFGPGTRLTVT.

The chain is built from TRBV7-2 and TRBJ2-3; 11 nucleotides line up with TRBD2. The V gene end was trimmed by 1 base and the J gene end by 9 bases; junction bases not matched to a gene: 3. The CDR3 runs 14 residues. Germline values: CDR1 SGHTA, CDR2 FQGNSA. The CDR3 region has the DNA TGTGCCAGCAGCTTAGAAGCTAGCGGGGGGACGCAGTATTTT. It specifies CASSLEASGGTQYF.

This clone was found a few times. This chain links TRBV5-1 with TRBJ1-2; the match to TRBD1 covers 10 bases. The CDR3 loop spans 17 amino acids. Trimming at V came to 4 bases and at J to 4 bases, leaving 13 bases not matched to a gene. Germline CDR1 and CDR2: SGHRS and YFSETQ. The CDR3 spells CASSLGGQGRLLYGYTF. CDR3 coding DNA: TGCGCCAGCAGCCTGGGGGGACAGGGGAGGCTTCTCTATGGCTACACCTTC.

This clone was recorded once. V is TRBV6-5 and J is TRBJ1-5; D might be TRBD1 (6 bases). The CDR3 has 15 residues. V dropped 4 bases and J dropped 2 bases, with 12 bases sitting between them. Per the germline V gene, CDR1 is MNHEY and CDR2 is SVGAGI. The CDR3 loop reads CASSSGVGRNQPQHF. CDR3 nucleotide sequence: TGTGCCAGCAGTTCAGGGGTTGGACGCAATCAGCCCCAGCATTTT.

J is TRBJ1-2 and V is TRBV10-2; 10 nucleotides line up with TRBD1. CDR1 is WSHSY and CDR2 is SAAADI in the germline V gene. The junction had 1 base not matched to a gene; V was cut back by 6 bases and J by 0 bases. CDR3 length: 14 amino acids. The CDR3 coding sequence is TGCGCCAGCAGGGGACAGGGGCCTAACTATGGCTACACCTTC. Translating gives CASRGQGPNYGYTF.

This chain joins TRBV7-9 and TRBJ2-2; TRBD2 is a possible D gene (6 bases). Germline loops: CDR1 SEHNR, CDR2 FQNEAQ (reference sequence). The CDR3 spans 19 residues. V lost 5 bases and J 1 base, leaving 23 bases between the germline ends. In DNA, the CDR3 is TGTGCCAGCAGCCCTAGCCCCACCTTTAGCGGTGAGAACACCGGGGAGCTGTTTTTT. Its protein product is CASSPSPTFSGENTGELFF.